The 20 T cell receptor beta chains listed next were all sequenced from one sample in a study of blood T cell repertoires in COVID-19. Clones were sequenced by immunoSEQ multiplex PCR, and TCRdb holds only the in-frame ones, with some missing. The profile shows about 190,000 clones, approximately 84% of them singletons. Sequencing was done on a sample of PBMCs or T cells enriched from blood (not recorded which). The receptors were sampled from a woman under 40 who had recovered from COVID-19.

The V call is TRBV9, the J call TRBJ2-1; 10 bases are a match to TRBD2. V shed 0 bases, J shed 6 bases, and the junction held 3 bases outside the gene matches. CDR3 length: 15 amino acids. Germline-derived CDR1 and CDR2 are SGDLS and YYNGEE. The CDR3 coding sequence is TGTGCCAGCAGCGTAGGAACTAGCGGGGCCAATGAGCAGTTCTTC. Amino acids: CASSVGTSGANEQFF. The full variable domain, its missing parts supplied by reference TRBV9 and TRBJ2-1, is DSGVTQTPKHLITATGQRVTLRCSPRSGDLSVYWYQQSLDQGLQFLIQYYNGEERAKGNILERFSAQQFPDLHSELNLSSLELGDSALYFCASSVGTSGANEQFFGPGTRLTVL.

The chain couples TRBV29-1 to TRBJ2-5; perhaps TRBD2 as D (5 bases). The ends were cut back, 6 bases at V and 5 bases at J, with 13 bases in the middle. The CDR3 totals 12 residues. Germline values: CDR1 SQVTM, CDR2 ANQGSEA. The CDR3 nucleotides are TGCAGCGTGCTCCGGGGTCGCGAGACCCAGTACTTC. Protein sequence: CSVLRGRETQYF.

The chain carries TRBV29-1 and TRBJ2-1, with TRBD2 matching over 13 bases. V was clipped by 3 bases and J by 9 bases; unmatched bases: 5. The CDR3 loop spans 14 amino acids. CDR1 is SQVTM, CDR2 ANQGSEA, per germline. CDR3 in DNA: TGCAGCGTTGAGAGACTAGCGGGAGGTGGTGAGCAGTTCTTC. Encoded protein: CSVERLAGGGEQFF.

This clone was seen a single time. This rearrangement joins TRBV18 to TRBJ2-1, with D possibly matching TRBD1 (6 bases). The CDR3 sequence is 16 residues long. Germline V gives CDR1 KGHSH, CDR2 LQKENI. V was cut by 0 bases and J by 0 bases, with 9 bases left in between. In DNA form, the CDR3 reads TGTGCCAGCTCACCACCTGAGACAGGCTCCTACAATGAGCAGTTCTTC. It yields the protein CASSPPETGSYNEQFF.

As for this clone: At the DNA level, this CDR3 is encoded by other sequences in the same sample as well. The V and J genes are TRBV28 and TRBJ1-3; 9 bases match TRBD1. Unmatched junction bases numbered 1, after V lost 5 bases and J lost 2 bases. The CDR3 length is 14 residues. Germline values: CDR1 MDHEN, CDR2 SYDVKM. In DNA, the CDR3 is TGTGCCAGCAGTGGGGACAGGGCTGGAAACACCATATATTTT. This codes for CASSGDRAGNTIYF.

This chain connects TRBV24-1 to TRBJ2-3; TRBD1 matches at 12 bases. The V segment lost 4 bases and the J segment 6 bases; nucleotides outside the gene matches: 7. CDR3 length: 16 residues. CDR1 is KGHDR, CDR2 SFDVKD, per germline. Here the CDR3 reads CATSDEGQGAGDTQYF. Written as DNA, the CDR3 is TGTGCCACCAGTGACGAGGGACAGGGGGCCGGGGATACGCAGTATTTT.

The chain carries TRBV5-1 and TRBJ1-6, with a tentative D call TRBD1 (6 bases). V lost 0 bases and J 11 bases, leaving 12 bases between the germline ends. Germline CDR1 reads SGHRS; CDR2 reads YFSETQ. CDR3 length: 14 residues. In nucleotides, the CDR3 is TGCGCCAGCAGCTTGGCTCAGGGGAGTCCACCCCTCCACTTT. Protein sequence: CASSLAQGSPPLHF.

This sequence joins TRBV28 and TRBJ1-1; D may be TRBD1 (6 bases). The germline CDR1 and CDR2 sequences are MDHEN and SYDVKM. The ends were cut back, 3 bases at V and 7 bases at J, with 18 bases in the middle. The CDR3 is 15 amino acids. For the CDR3, the DNA is TGTGCCAGCAGTTTGGGGGGGCAGGCTGGAAATGAAGCTTTCTTT. Translating it yields CASSLGGQAGNEAFF.

The chain employs TRBV2 and TRBJ2-1; TRBD2 matches 8 bases. The CDR3 spans 16 residues. Per the germline V gene, CDR1 is SNHLY and CDR2 is FYNNEI. V lost 8 bases and J lost 0; bases outside the gene matches: 9. In DNA, the CDR3 is TGTGCCAGCGACAGGAGCGGGGGAAGCTCCTACAATGAGCAGTTCTTC. This codes for CASDRSGGSSYNEQFF.

V and J are TRBV4-1 and TRBJ1-2, with 7 nucleotides matching TRBD1. The CDR3 is 14 amino acids. V lost 3 bases, J lost 5 bases, and 6 bases stayed unmatched. The germline gives CDR1 MGHRA, CDR2 YSYEKL. CDR3 DNA: TGCGCCAGCAGCCAGGCACAGGGGAATTATGGCTACACCTTC. Residues: CASSQAQGNYGYTF.

The gene calls are TRBV7-6 and TRBJ1-2; no reliable D call. The CDR3 is 13 amino acids. V shed 1 base and J shed 8 bases, with 11 bases lying between them. Looked up from germline, CDR1 is SGHVS and CDR2 is FNYEAQ. The DNA of the CDR3 is TGTGCCAGCAGCTTAGGGTGGGGAGGGGGCTACACCTTC. This codes for CASSLGWGGGYTF.

The J gene is TRBJ1-5, the V gene TRBV19, with D perhaps matching TRBD1 (6 bases). The CDR3 sequence is 14 residues long. V was clipped by 7 bases and J by 6 bases, with 16 bases between them. Germline CDR1 reads LNHDA; CDR2 reads SQIVND (reference sequence). The CDR3 protein is CASTLTGPGQPQHF. The CDR3 coding sequence is TGTGCCAGTACCCTGACAGGCCCGGGTCAGCCCCAGCATTTT. Supplemented by reference TRBV19 and TRBJ1-5, the full variable domain reads DGGITQSPKYLFRKEGQNVTLSCEQNLNHDAMYWYRQDPGQGLRLIYYSQIVNDFQKGDIAEGYSVSREKKESFPLTVTSAQKNPTAFYLCASTLTGPGQPQHFGDGTRLSIL.

The chain has TRBV5-8 and TRBJ2-3, with 8 bases that match TRBD2. CDR3 length: 15 residues. The J segment lost 0 bases and the V segment lost 2 bases, leaving 2 bases of the junction unmatched. Germline loops: CDR1 SGHTS, CDR2 YDEGEE. CDR3 sequence (DNA): TGTGCCAGCAGCTTTCTAGCGGGTAGCACAGATACGCAGTATTTT. Its protein product is CASSFLAGSTDTQYF.

CDR3 nucleotides: TGTGCCAGCAGCTTGGGGTGGGGTGGAGCGGGTGAAGCTTTCTTT. The encoded protein is CASSLGWGGAGEAFF. V gene TRBV7-9 combines with J gene TRBJ1-1; D gene uncertain. CDR3 size: 15 residues. The germline V gene has CDR1 SEHNR and CDR2 FQNEAQ (reference sequence). V lost 3 bases to trimming and J lost 7 bases, with 18 bases between them.

This chain joins TRBV24-1 and TRBJ2-1; 7 bases match TRBD1. This CDR3 region has 13 residues. Germline loops: CDR1 KGHDR, CDR2 SFDVKD. The junction had 1 base not matched to a gene; V was cut back by 5 bases and J by 4 bases. CDR3 loop: CATSGDSYNEQFF. The CDR3 bases are TGTGCCACCAGTGGGGACAGTTACAATGAGCAGTTCTTC.

The chain combines TRBV6-2 or TRBV6-3 with TRBJ2-7; a weak D match, TRBD1 (5 bases). Trimming stripped 5 bases from V and 2 bases from J, with 13 bases between. CDR3 size: 14 residues. Germline CDR1 is MNHEY and CDR2 is SVGEGT. CDR3 sequence: CASSLTQGTYEQYV. CDR3 in DNA: TGTGCCAGCAGTCTTACTCAGGGTACCTACGAGCAGTACGTC.

As regards this clone: The sample contains more than one DNA sequence encoding this CDR3. The CDR3 sequence is CASSLDRGGNQPQHF. In DNA form, the CDR3 reads TGTGCCAGCAGCTTAGACAGGGGAGGCAATCAGCCCCAGCATTTT. This rearrangement joins TRBV7-2 to TRBJ1-5; 7 nucleotides line up with TRBD1. CDR1 is SGHTA and CDR2 is FQGNSA in the germline V gene. Unmatched junction bases numbered 2, after V lost 1 base and J lost 2 bases. The CDR3 runs to 15 residues. Full variable domain (remainder filled in from reference TRBV7-2 and TRBJ1-5): GAGVSQSPSNKVTEKGKDVELRCDPISGHTALYWYRQSLGQGLEFLIYFQGNSAPDKSGLPSDRFSAERTGGSVSTLTIQRTQQEDSAVYLCASSLDRGGNQPQHFGDGTRLSIL.

The V call is TRBV4-1, the J call TRBJ2-4; 10 bases align to TRBD1. J gave up 7 bases and V 3 bases, and 6 bases lay outside the gene matches. This CDR3 contains 15 residues. Germline assignment: CDR1 MGHRA and CDR2 YSYEKL. This CDR3 reads CASSHPGTGANIQYF. The CDR3 DNA reads as TGCGCCAGCAGCCACCCTGGGACAGGGGCTAACATTCAGTACTTC.

The chain carries TRBV12-3 or TRBV12-4 and TRBJ2-5, with D possibly being TRBD2 (7 bases). The CDR3 totals 13 residues. The germline V and J ends were trimmed by 2 bases and 7 bases, with 11 bases remaining between them. CDR3 coding DNA: TGTGCCAGCAGTTTAAACAGGGAGGGGACCCAGTACTTC. Translated, it gives CASSLNREGTQYF.

The table lists this clone with a count of one. The V call is TRBV24-1, the J call TRBJ2-1; 8 bases are a match to TRBD1. J gave up 6 bases and V 4 bases, and 10 bases lay outside the gene matches. Germline CDR1 reads KGHDR; CDR2 reads SFDVKD. The length of the CDR3 is 16 residues. The CDR3 spells CATSDPGQGGANEQFF. The CDR3 region has the DNA TGTGCCACCAGTGACCCCGGACAGGGCGGGGCCAATGAGCAGTTCTTC.